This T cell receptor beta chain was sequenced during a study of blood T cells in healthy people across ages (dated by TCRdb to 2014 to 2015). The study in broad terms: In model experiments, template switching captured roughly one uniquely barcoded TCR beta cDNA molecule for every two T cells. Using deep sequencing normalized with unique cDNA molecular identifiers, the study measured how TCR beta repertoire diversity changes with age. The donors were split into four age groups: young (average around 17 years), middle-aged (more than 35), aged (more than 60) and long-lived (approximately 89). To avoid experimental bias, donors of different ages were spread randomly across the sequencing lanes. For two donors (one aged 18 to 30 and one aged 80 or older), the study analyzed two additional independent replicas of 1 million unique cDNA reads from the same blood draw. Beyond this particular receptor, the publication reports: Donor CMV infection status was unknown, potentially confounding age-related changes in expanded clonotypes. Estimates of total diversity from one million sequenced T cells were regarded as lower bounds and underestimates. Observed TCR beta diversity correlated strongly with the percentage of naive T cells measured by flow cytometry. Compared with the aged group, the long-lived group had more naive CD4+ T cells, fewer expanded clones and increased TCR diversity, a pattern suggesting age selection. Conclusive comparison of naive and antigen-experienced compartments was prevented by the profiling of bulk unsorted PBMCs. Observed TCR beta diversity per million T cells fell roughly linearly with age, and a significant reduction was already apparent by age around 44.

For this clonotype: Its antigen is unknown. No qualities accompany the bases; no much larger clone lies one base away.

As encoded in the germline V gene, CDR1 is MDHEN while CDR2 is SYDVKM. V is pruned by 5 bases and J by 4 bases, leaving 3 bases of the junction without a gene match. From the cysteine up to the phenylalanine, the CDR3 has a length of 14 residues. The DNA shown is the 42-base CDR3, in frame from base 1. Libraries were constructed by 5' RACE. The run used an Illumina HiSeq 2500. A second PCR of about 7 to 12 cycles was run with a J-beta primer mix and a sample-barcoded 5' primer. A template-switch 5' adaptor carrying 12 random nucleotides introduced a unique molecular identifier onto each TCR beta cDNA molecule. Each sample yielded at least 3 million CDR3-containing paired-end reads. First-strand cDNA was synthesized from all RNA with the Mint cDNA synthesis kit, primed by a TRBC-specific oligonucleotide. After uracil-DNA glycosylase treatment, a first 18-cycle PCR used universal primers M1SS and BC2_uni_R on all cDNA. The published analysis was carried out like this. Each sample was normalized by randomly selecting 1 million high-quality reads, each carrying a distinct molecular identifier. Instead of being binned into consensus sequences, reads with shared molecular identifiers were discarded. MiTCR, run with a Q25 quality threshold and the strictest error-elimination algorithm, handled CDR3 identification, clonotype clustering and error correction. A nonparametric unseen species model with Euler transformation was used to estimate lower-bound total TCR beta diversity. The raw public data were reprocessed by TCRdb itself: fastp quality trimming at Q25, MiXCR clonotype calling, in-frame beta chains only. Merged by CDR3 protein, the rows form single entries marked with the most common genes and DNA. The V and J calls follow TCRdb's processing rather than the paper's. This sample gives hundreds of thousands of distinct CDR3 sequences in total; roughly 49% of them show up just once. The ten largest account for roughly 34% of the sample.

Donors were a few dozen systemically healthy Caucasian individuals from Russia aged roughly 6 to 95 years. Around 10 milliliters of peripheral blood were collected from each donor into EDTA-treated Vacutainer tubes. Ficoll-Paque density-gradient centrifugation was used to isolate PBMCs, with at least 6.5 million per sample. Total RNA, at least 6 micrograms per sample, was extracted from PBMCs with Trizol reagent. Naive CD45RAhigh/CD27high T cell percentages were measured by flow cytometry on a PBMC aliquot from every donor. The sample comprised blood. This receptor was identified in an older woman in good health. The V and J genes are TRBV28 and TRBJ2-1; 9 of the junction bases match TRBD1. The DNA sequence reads TGTGCCAGCAGTGGACAGGGGTTATACAATGAGCAGTTCTTC. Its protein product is CASSGQGLYNEQFF.